One sample yielded the 9 T cell receptor beta chains listed below, sequenced in a study of early T cells in non-severe SARS-CoV-2 infection. TCRdb reprocessed the 5' RACE reads with MiXCR, giving one entry per CDR3 protein. The sample includes around 40,000 distinct CDR3 sequences, approximately 6% of them seen just once. Sequenced material: whole blood. These receptors came from an adult who was a healthcare worker with PCR-confirmed SARS-CoV-2 infection or an uninfected control (not recorded which).

This clonotype was counted at least ten times. This chain joins TRBV28 and TRBJ2-7; 8 bases agree with TRBD1. The CDR3 consists of 16 residues. V lost 2 bases and J lost 2; bases outside the gene matches: 8. CDR1 MDHEN and CDR2 SYDVKM come from the germline V gene. This CDR3 is CASSLSLGQGAYEQYF. The CDR3 nucleotides read TGTGCCAGCAGTTTAAGCTTAGGACAGGGAGCCTACGAGCAGTACTTC. Full variable domain (missing parts from reference TRBV28 and TRBJ2-7): DVKVTQSSRYLVKRTGEKVFLECVQDMDHENMFWYRQDPGLGLRLIYFSYDVKMKEKGDIPEGYSVSREKKERFSLILESASTNQTSMYLCASSLSLGQGAYEQYFGPGTRLTVT.

In this sample, this clonotype turned up once. This sequence joins TRBV28 and TRBJ2-1; 12 nucleotides line up with TRBD2. The CDR3 consists of 17 residues. V was clipped by 5 bases and J by 8 bases; unmatched bases: 13. CDR1 MDHEN and CDR2 SYDVKM come from the germline V gene. The CDR3: CASSTPPLAGGPYEQFF. CDR3 nucleotide sequence: TGTGCCAGCAGTACCCCGCCCCTAGCGGGAGGGCCCTATGAGCAGTTCTTC.

This clonotype has only a few counts. This rearrangement joins TRBV6-4 to TRBJ2-4; D gene uncertain. Germline V gene data show CDR1 as MRHNA and CDR2 as SNTAGT. CDR3 length equals 16 residues. V dropped 8 bases and J dropped 1 base, with 18 bases sitting between them. Written as DNA, the CDR3 is TGTGCCAGCGTATCATCTGGGTTTGAGGCCAAAAACATTCAGTACTTC. Translating it yields CASVSSGFEAKNIQYF.

This clonotype was detected only a few times. The rearrangement joins TRBV24-1 to TRBJ2-3, with 7 bases identical to TRBD2. V was clipped by 5 bases and J by 0 bases; unmatched bases: 1. Germline loops: CDR1 KGHDR, CDR2 SFDVKD. The CDR3 is made up of 14 amino acids. Written as DNA, the CDR3 is TGTGCCACCAGTGTTAGCGGGAGCACAGATACGCAGTATTTT. This gives the protein CATSVSGSTDTQYF.

The chain uses TRBV5-4 and TRBJ2-7, with 7 nucleotides matching TRBD2. From germline, CDR1 is SGHNT and CDR2 YYREEE (reference sequence). CDR3 length: 12 amino acids. V trimming: 0 bases; J trimming: 12 bases; junction bases outside the gene matches: 6. The CDR3 DNA reads as TGTGCCAGCAGCTTGGATAGGCGGGAGTGGTACTTC. Residues: CASSLDRREWYF.

Ten or more counts support this clonotype. The chain couples TRBV10-3 to TRBJ2-7, with a weak D call TRBD1 (5 bases). V was shortened by 6 bases and J by 7 bases, with 19 bases between the two germline ends. CDR1 is ENHRY, CDR2 SYGVKD, per germline. This CDR3 has 14 amino acids. CDR3 protein: CAISDAGFAREQYF. CDR3 DNA: TGTGCCATCAGCGACGCAGGGTTCGCGCGGGAGCAGTACTTC.

This clonotype has a count of ten or more. The chain combines TRBV25-1 with TRBJ1-2, with TRBD1 identical over 8 bases. This CDR3 has 16 residues. Germline assignment: CDR1 MGHDK and CDR2 SYGVNS. Unmatched junction bases numbered 11, after V lost 0 bases and J lost 8 bases. As DNA, the CDR3 is TGTGCCAGCAGTGAATATTATAGGACAGGGCCCCGGGGCTACACCTTC. Translated: CASSEYYRTGPRGYTF.

Judged by abundance, this clonotype is medium-sized. This chain connects TRBV19 to TRBJ2-5, with D perhaps TRBD2 (6 bases). From germline, CDR1 is LNHDA and CDR2 SQIVND (reference sequence). The CDR3 is 13 amino acids. Trimming took off 3 bases at V and 7 bases at J, with 12 bases between the two ends. The CDR3 protein is CASSMEEGVTQYF. The CDR3 DNA sequence: TGTGCCAGTAGTATGGAGGAGGGTGTGACCCAGTACTTC. Together with reference TRBV19 and TRBJ2-5, the CDR3 gives the full variable domain: DGGITQSPKYLFRKEGQNVTLSCEQNLNHDAMYWYRQDPGQGLRLIYYSQIVNDFQKGDIAEGYSVSREKKESFPLTVTSAQKNPTAFYLCASSMEEGVTQYFGPGTRLLVL.

This chain links TRBV9 with TRBJ1-1, with 9 bases lining up with TRBD1. V gave up 4 bases and J gave up 5 bases; unmatched junction bases: 3. Germline CDR1 SGDLS, CDR2 YYNGEE. The CDR3 spans 13 residues. In nucleotides, the CDR3 is TGTGCCAGCAGCATAGACAGGGGGACTGAAGCTTTCTTT. As protein: CASSIDRGTEAFF. Full variable domain (missing parts from reference TRBV9 and TRBJ1-1): DSGVTQTPKHLITATGQRVTLRCSPRSGDLSVYWYQQSLDQGLQFLIQYYNGEERAKGNILERFSAQQFPDLHSELNLSSLELGDSALYFCASSIDRGTEAFFGQGTRLTVV.